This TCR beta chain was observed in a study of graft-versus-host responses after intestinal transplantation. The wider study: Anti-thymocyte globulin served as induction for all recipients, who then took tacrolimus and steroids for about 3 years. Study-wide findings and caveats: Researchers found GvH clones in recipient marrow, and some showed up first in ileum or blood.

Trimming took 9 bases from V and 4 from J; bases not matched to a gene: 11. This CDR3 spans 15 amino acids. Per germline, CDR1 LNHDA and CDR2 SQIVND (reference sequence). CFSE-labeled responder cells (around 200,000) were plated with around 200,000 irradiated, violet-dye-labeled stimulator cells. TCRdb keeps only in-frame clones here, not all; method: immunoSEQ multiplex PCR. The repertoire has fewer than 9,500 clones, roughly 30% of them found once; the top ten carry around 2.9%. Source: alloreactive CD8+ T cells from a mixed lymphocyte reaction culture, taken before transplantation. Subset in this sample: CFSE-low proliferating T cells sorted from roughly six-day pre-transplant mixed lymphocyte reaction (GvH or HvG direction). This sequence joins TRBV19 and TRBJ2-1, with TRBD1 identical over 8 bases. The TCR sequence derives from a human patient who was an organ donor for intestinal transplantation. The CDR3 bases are TGTGCCAGGACAAGGGGACAGGAGGTATACAATGAGCAGTTCTTC. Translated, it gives CARTRGQEVYNEQFF.